This T cell receptor beta chain was retrieved from a study of low-dose radiotherapy and immunotherapy resistance in tumors. Primers targeting TRAV and TRBV primed first-strand cDNA, covering alpha and beta chains. TCR amplification involved 20 PCR cycles with a constant-region primer and V-primer adapter. One entry per CDR3 protein, called by TCRdb with MiXCR from the reads. The data hold 40,000 or so distinct CDR3 sequences, with around a quarter observed a single time. The germline V gene has CDR1 SEHNR and CDR2 FQNEAQ (reference sequence). The CDR3 is made up of 15 amino acids. Trimming removed 1 base from V and 2 bases from J; junction bases left unmatched: 3. This clonotype was observed many times. As to time point: after trial treatment. Sample treatment: LDRT plus nivolumab, ipilimumab, low-dose cyclophosphamide and aspirin (RACIN trial).

The sequencing used PBMCs, collected after low-dose radiotherapy plus immunotherapy. The origin of this receptor is a male donor with prostate cancer. This sequence joins TRBV7-9 and TRBJ2-5; TRBD1 aligns across 8 bases. In DNA, the CDR3 is TGTGCCAGCAGCTTAGGAACAGGGGGTCAAGAGACCCAGTACTTC. Translated: CASSLGTGGQETQYF.